This T cell receptor beta chain stems from a study of Ad26.COV2.S vaccination and SARS-CoV-2 variants. Study findings and constraints: Ad26.COV2.S recipients had broader spike-specific TCRs (P = 0.0014). Researchers cautioned that TCR breadth and depth analyses may have underestimated total T cell responses. Similar non-spike TCR breadth was seen in vaccine and placebo recipients. It was reported that spike-specific CD8+ and CD4+ T cell responses were substantially broad after vaccination.

Measured with immunoSEQ multiplex PCR; TCRdb has only the in-frame clones, and not every one. The data hold roughly 680,000 clones, with 89% observed a single time. Germline CDR1 SGHAT, CDR2 FQNNGV. This CDR3 comprises 10 residues. Trimming stripped 2 bases from V and 8 bases from J, with 3 bases between. Regarding this clone: As yet, its antigen is unknown.

The treatment was: some 20 received Ad26.COV2.S at low or high dose, single or two shots; several received placebo; per-sample allocation not given. Specimen acquisition occurred on day 63 following the initial vaccine or placebo injection. The receptor was isolated from a person between 18 and 65 years old who received the Ad26.COV2.S COVID-19 vaccine or a placebo. This specimen was peripheral blood, taken in a trial of Ad26.COV2.S vaccine versus placebo. The chain uses TRBV11-2 and TRBJ1-2; D remains unclear. The CDR3 DNA follows: TGTGCCAGCAGCTTATTAGGCTACACCTTC. It is translated as CASSLLGYTF.